What follows is one T cell receptor beta chain and its context. This record belongs to a study of T cell repertoires in cytomegalovirus infection. Study background: CMV infection and matching HLA type were both indicated by public TCR beta signatures.

Each CDR3 protein gets one entry after TCRdb re-called the reads with MiXCR. The sample records about 180,000 distinct CDR3 sequences, approximately 15% being singletons. Sequencing input: PBMCs. The sequence was obtained from a human donor in good health (CMV status not recorded). Some clones in this sample may be carry-over from other donors' samples.

CDR3 bases: TGTGCCAGCAGCCTCGGGACTAGCGGGAGAGGTGGCGAGACCCAGTACTTC. Translated: CASSLGTSGRGGETQYF. The chain recombines TRBV11-2 with TRBJ2-5; 14 bases map to TRBD2. This CDR3 region has 17 residues. Unmatched junction bases numbered 10, after V lost 5 bases and J lost 5 bases. Looked up from germline, CDR1 is SGHAT and CDR2 is FQNNGV.